This TCR beta chain derives from a study of blood T cell repertoires in COVID-19. Study as a whole: Collection of acute and convalescent COVID-19 samples took place in the United States, Italy and Spain. PBMCs, B-cell-depleted T cells, or T cells were the source of the cDNA or gDNA that made up the material.

Germline-derived CDR1 and CDR2 are WNHNN and SYGVQD (reference sequence). The CDR3 is 14 residues long. V was cut by 6 bases and J by 8 bases, with 17 bases left in between. In the original workflow: Amplified reference gene primers provided the basis for estimating nucleated cell counts. The method was immunoSEQ multiplex PCR; TCRdb's version includes in-frame clones alone and lacks a portion of them. V and J calls plus clone size are reproduced from that table; the DNA served to infer D and trimming. The table lists just under 30,000 clones, 75% to 90% of them singletons, with approximately 15% in the top ten.

The chain employs TRBV10-1 and TRBJ2-1; a weak D match, TRBD2 (6 bases). The specimen was peripheral blood. The source is a man of 80 years or more with acute or convalescent COVID-19. CDR3 DNA sequence: TGCGCCAGCAGAGCGGGCGCCGGGGATGATGAGCAGTTCTTC. Translated, it gives CASRAGAGDDEQFF.